The 27 T cell receptor beta chains below were found in one sample sequenced in a study of naive and memory T cell subsets. Study findings and constraints: Possibly reflecting memory cells re-expressing CD45RA, a few larger clonotypes occurred in naive repertoires, especially CD8.

These TCRs' antigens remain unknown. The beta constant-region primer was an equimolar mix of two oligonucleotides covering TRBC1 and TRBC2. Nested alpha and beta constant-region primers with the SP2 primer drove four PCR rounds on ligated cDNA. TCRdb passed the UMI-ligation and nested PCR reads through MiXCR, listing each CDR3 protein once. This table holds over 110,000 distinct CDR3 sequences, about 20% found once. The sample consisted of naive CD8+ T cells from blood. The receptors originated from a human donor in good health.

This clonotype was counted a few times. The J gene is TRBJ2-7, the V gene TRBV7-6; the D is unclear. Trimming cost V 2 bases and J 3 bases, with 5 bases left between them. The CDR3 sequence is 12 residues long. CDR1 and CDR2 (germline): SGHVS, FNYEAQ. The CDR3 DNA reads as TGTGCCAGCAGCTTAAGAAACTACGAGCAGTACTTC. It specifies CASSLRNYEQYF.

This clonotype has only a few counts. The chain is built from TRBV29-1 and TRBJ2-7, with a possible D match to TRBD1 (6 bases). The length of the CDR3 is 14 residues. The V end was cut by 2 bases, the J end by 6 bases, with 17 bases between. Per germline, CDR1 SQVTM and CDR2 ANQGSEA. CDR3 residues: CSVEPGQFGGEQYF. CDR3 in DNA: TGCAGCGTTGAACCAGGACAGTTTGGGGGCGAGCAGTACTTC.

In this sample, this clonotype turned up a few times. V is TRBV24-1 and J is TRBJ2-5, with a tentative D call TRBD1 (6 bases). The V end lost 10 bases, the J end lost 5 bases, and 16 bases lay between the germline ends. The CDR3 covers 13 residues. Germline loops: CDR1 KGHDR, CDR2 SFDVKD. The CDR3 nucleotides read TGTGCCACGGGAACAGGGACAAGTGAGACCCAGTACTTC. Its translation: CATGTGTSETQYF.

This clonotype was recorded a few times. This chain links TRBV11-2 with TRBJ2-3; possibly TRBD2 for D (7 bases). V was shortened by 2 bases and J by 6 bases, with 21 bases between the two germline ends. Germline CDR1 and CDR2: SGHAT and FQNNGV. This CDR3 is built from 17 residues. The CDR3 reads CASSLMGRGRETDTQYF. In nucleotides, the CDR3 is TGTGCCAGCAGCTTAATGGGGCGGGGGCGAGAGACGGATACGCAGTATTTT.

This chain links TRBV10-3 with TRBJ2-7, with 7 bases that match TRBD2. The CDR3 has 14 amino acids. The germline V gene encodes CDR1 ENHRY and CDR2 SYGVKD. V lost 4 bases and J lost 7; bases outside the gene matches: 10. The CDR3: CAISAGLDVWEQYF. In DNA form, the CDR3 reads TGTGCCATCAGTGCCGGACTAGATGTATGGGAGCAGTACTTC.

This chain connects TRBV24-1 to TRBJ2-1; tentatively, D is TRBD2 (6 bases). The germline V gene has CDR1 KGHDR and CDR2 SFDVKD. V was clipped by 9 bases and J by 6 bases, with 8 bases between them. The length of the CDR3 is 11 residues. In DNA form, the CDR3 reads TGTGCCACCCGAGCGGGCAATGAGCAGTTCTTC. This encodes CATRAGNEQFF.

The chain has TRBV20-1 and TRBJ1-4; D is perhaps TRBD1 (5 bases). CDR3 length: 16 residues. Trimming took 0 bases from V and 0 from J, leaving 11 bases between them. Germline CDR1 reads DFQATT; CDR2 reads SNEGSKA (reference sequence). The DNA of the CDR3 is TGCAGTGCTAGAGATATGGAGACAGCAACTAATGAAAAACTGTTTTTT. Translated, it gives CSARDMETATNEKLFF.

V gene TRBV6-5 combines with J gene TRBJ2-7; 8 nucleotides align to TRBD2. This CDR3 has 18 residues. With V trimmed by 0 bases and J by 7 bases, 17 bases remained unmatched. Germline V gene data show CDR1 as MNHEY and CDR2 as SVGAGI. CDR3 DNA: TGTGCCAGCAGTTACTCGAGCCTCTTTTATAGCGGGATAAAAGAGCAGTACTTC. Its translation: CASSYSSLFYSGIKEQYF.

The chain combines TRBV11-2 with TRBJ2-1; D is perhaps TRBD2 (5 bases). CDR1 is SGHAT and CDR2 is FQNNGV in the germline V gene. There are 19 residues in the CDR3. Trimming left V 0 bases short and J 2 bases short, with 20 bases between. CDR3 coding DNA: TGTGCCAGCAGCTTAGATCCGGGTCGAGCGGAACCAACCTACAATGAGCAGTTCTTC. This encodes CASSLDPGRAEPTYNEQFF.

This chain links TRBV7-6 with TRBJ1-4; a weak D match, TRBD1 (5 bases). This CDR3 contains 12 residues. Germline lookup yields CDR1 SGHVS and CDR2 FNYEAQ. Trimming cost V 3 bases and J 8 bases, with 7 bases left between them. The CDR3 loop reads CASSLGGEKLFF. CDR3 sequence (DNA): TGTGCCAGCAGCTTGGGGGGAGAAAAACTGTTTTTT.

The chain is built from TRBV6-5 and TRBJ2-5, with D possibly matching TRBD1 (6 bases). Trimming took off 2 bases at V and 4 bases at J, with 17 bases between the two ends. CDR1 is MNHEY, CDR2 SVGAGI, per germline. This CDR3 spans 16 amino acids. DNA for the CDR3: TGTGCCAGCAGTTACGTGCCAGGGGTTAAAGGAGAGACCCAGTACTTC. It yields the protein CASSYVPGVKGETQYF.

This clonotype was observed a handful of times. CDR3 nucleotides: TGCGCCAGCAGCCCCCTCCGCCCAGAGGAGACCCAGTACTTC. Amino acid sequence: CASSPLRPEETQYF. V is TRBV5-1 and J is TRBJ2-5; D unclear. The V gene lost 4 bases and the J gene lost 5 bases, with 15 bases spanning the gap. CDR3 size: 14 residues. CDR1 is SGHRS, CDR2 YFSETQ, per germline.

The V gene is TRBV7-9, the J gene TRBJ2-1, with 10 nucleotides matching TRBD1. The ends lost 1 base at V and 8 bases at J; junction bases unmatched: 5. The CDR3 consists of 15 residues. CDR1 and CDR2 (germline): SEHNR, FQNEAQ (reference sequence). The CDR3 loop reads CASSLVLGTGDEQFF. DNA of the CDR3: TGTGCCAGCAGCTTAGTATTAGGGACAGGGGATGAGCAGTTCTTC.

The CDR3 region is CASSLARTDTQYF. The CDR3 DNA reads as TGTGCCAGCAGTCTTGCCCGCACAGATACGCAGTATTTT. The chain couples TRBV25-1 to TRBJ2-3, with D uncertain. Between the trimmed V and J ends, which lost 5 bases and 1 base, there was a span of 7 bases. Germline CDR1 reads MGHDK; CDR2 reads SYGVNS. There are 13 residues in the CDR3.

In its sample, this clonotype was seen a few times. The rearrangement uses TRBV28 and TRBJ2-1, with 7 bases fitting TRBD2. Trimming took 8 bases from V and 3 from J; bases not matched to a gene: 7. CDR1 is MDHEN and CDR2 is SYDVKM in the germline V gene. This CDR3 is built from 14 residues. The CDR3 loop is CASRREGGYNEQFF. CDR3 nucleotides: TGTGCCAGCCGGAGGGAGGGAGGCTACAATGAGCAGTTCTTC.

The chain combines TRBV27 with TRBJ1-4; D is uncertain. The V gene lost 6 bases and the J gene lost 7 bases, with 12 bases spanning the gap. The CDR3 contains 13 residues. Germline CDR1 and CDR2: MNHEY and SMNVEV (reference sequence). CDR3 residues: CASSHTLGEKLFF. CDR3 in DNA: TGTGCCAGCAGCCATACCCTGGGTGAAAAACTGTTTTTT.

In this sample, this clonotype turned up a few times. The chain carries TRBV27 and TRBJ2-3; D unclear. Germline CDR1 reads MNHEY; CDR2 reads SMNVEV (reference sequence). The V end was cut by 0 bases, the J end by 1 base, with 2 bases between. The CDR3 covers 13 residues. Here the CDR3 DNA reads TGTGCCAGCAGTTTATCTGGCACAGATACGCAGTATTTT. Protein sequence: CASSLSGTDTQYF.

V gene TRBV19 combines with J gene TRBJ1-1, with 8 bases that match TRBD1. Germline lookup yields CDR1 LNHDA and CDR2 SQIVND (reference sequence). This CDR3 contains 16 residues. After removal of 0 bases from V and 2 bases from J, the junction contained 5 bases not matched to a gene. The CDR3 DNA follows: TGTGCCAGTAGTATAGACGGGACAGGCATTAACACTGAAGCTTTCTTT. Its protein is CASSIDGTGINTEAFF.

On this clonotype itself: One end of the junction is discordant with germline, which a read error may explain. The chain uses TRBV20-1 and TRBJ2-1; maybe TRBD1 (5 bases). Germline V CDR1 and CDR2: DFQATT, SNEGSKA (reference sequence). This CDR3 has 13 amino acids. The DNA of the CDR3 is TGCAGTGCTAGAGATTGGGGCGGAAATGAGCGGTTCTTC. Its protein is CSARDWGGNERFF.

This chain's CDR3 is CASSDLAKNIQYF. The CDR3 DNA sequence: TGTGCCAGCAGTGACCTAGCCAAAAACATTCAGTACTTC. The V gene is TRBV25-1, the J gene TRBJ2-4; D is unclear. The CDR3 totals 13 residues. Per the germline V gene, CDR1 is MGHDK and CDR2 is SYGVNS. V lost 3 bases, J lost 0 bases, and 3 bases lay in between.

J is TRBJ2-7 and V is TRBV6-2 or TRBV6-3; 7 positions agree with TRBD2. The ends lost 4 bases at V and 2 bases at J; junction bases unmatched: 5. Germline V gene data show CDR1 as MNHEY and CDR2 as SVGEGT. This CDR3 has 14 residues. In nucleotides, the CDR3 is TGTGCCAGCAGTTGGGAGGGCCTTACCTACGAGCAGTACTTC. It translates to CASSWEGLTYEQYF.

This clonotype was counted at least ten times. The rearrangement links TRBV7-8 to TRBJ2-5, with D perhaps TRBD2 (6 bases). In germline, CDR1 is SGHVS, CDR2 FQNEAQ. The V end was cut by 5 bases, the J end by 2 bases, with 15 bases between. This CDR3 comprises 15 residues. The CDR3 protein is CASSLRRGWQETQYF. Here the CDR3 DNA reads TGTGCCAGCAGCCTCCGGAGGGGATGGCAAGAGACCCAGTACTTC.

The genes are TRBV6-5 and TRBJ2-7; no clear D. Trimming took 10 bases from V and 0 from J, leaving 7 bases between them. Germline-derived CDR1 and CDR2 are MNHEY and SVGAGI. CDR3 length equals 11 residues. The CDR3 is CATTSSYEQYF. CDR3 coding DNA: TGTGCCACCACGAGCTCCTACGAGCAGTACTTC.

In this sample, this clonotype turned up a few times. The chain is built from TRBV7-9 and TRBJ1-1, with D hard to call. Germline V gives CDR1 SEHNR, CDR2 FQNEAQ (reference sequence). The CDR3 is 15 residues long. The V and J ends lost 5 bases and 4 bases respectively, with 17 bases between them. The CDR3 loop is CASSAEGLGRTEAFF. The CDR3 region has the DNA TGTGCCAGCAGCGCCGAGGGTTTAGGGCGCACTGAAGCTTTCTTT.

V usage is TRBV6-6 and J usage is TRBJ2-7; D gene uncertain. Trimming cost V 6 bases and J 5 bases, with 14 bases left between them. Germline V CDR1 and CDR2: MNHNY, SVGAGI (reference sequence). The length of the CDR3 is 13 residues. The CDR3 loop is CASRFTEPDEQYF. CDR3 nucleotide sequence: TGTGCCAGCAGATTTACGGAACCCGACGAGCAGTACTTC.

This clonotype has only a few counts. The rearrangement links TRBV29-1 to TRBJ2-7, with D hard to call. Germline V gives CDR1 SQVTM, CDR2 ANQGSEA. Trimming took 3 bases from V and 3 from J, leaving 15 bases between them. The CDR3 runs 14 residues. In DNA form, the CDR3 reads TGCAGCGTTGAGTTTCCCGGACGTAACTACGAGCAGTACTTC. It encodes CSVEFPGRNYEQYF.

The sample holds many counts of this clonotype. This sequence joins TRBV28 and TRBJ2-3; tentatively, D is TRBD2 (6 bases). The germline V gene has CDR1 MDHEN and CDR2 SYDVKM. This CDR3 is 14 amino acids long. The germline V and J ends were trimmed by 6 bases and 0 bases, with 10 bases remaining between them. The CDR3 coding sequence is TGTGCCAGCAGCTCCAGCGGGAGCACAGATACGCAGTATTTT. Translation: CASSSSGSTDTQYF.